This TCR beta chain was retrieved from a study of T cell responses to AZD1222 COVID-19 vaccine. About this clone: Its antigen is not identified.

The protocol was immunoSEQ multiplex PCR, while the TCRdb copy is restricted to in-frame clones and leaves out a portion. Here the sample spans 20,000 to 30,000 clones, 80% to 90% being singletons. Germline CDR1 reads SGHVS; CDR2 reads FQNEAQ. With 1 base removed from V and 4 bases from J, the gap between germline ends came to 8 bases. The CDR3 spans 14 residues. Study outcomes and limitations: The reported proportion of spike-specific TCRs targeting unmutated variant regions was nearly half.

The clonotype originates from an adult who received the AZD1222 COVID-19 vaccine. The chain is built from TRBV7-8 and TRBJ2-1, with D tentatively TRBD2 (6 bases). This specimen was peripheral blood, taken 28 days after the second AZD1222 dose. CDR3 protein: CASSLGGTYNEQFF. The CDR3 DNA reads as TGTGCCAGCAGCTTAGGAGGGACTTACAATGAGCAGTTCTTC.